In this sample, the clone carrying this TCR beta chain turned up once. Its antigen is undetermined. This specimen comes from a study of cytomegalovirus exposure and HLA in healthy donors. Study results and caveats: The authors enumerated around 150 TCR beta chains as linked to cytomegalovirus.

PCR was performed using 60 Vbeta and 13 Jbeta primers. Method: immunoSEQ multiplex PCR; TCRdb's copy keeps in-frame clones and lacks some. The sample has around 100,000 clones, around 80% seen once; the top ten hold over 5%. This sequence originates from a female donor in good health and CMV-seropositive. The specimen was PBMCs.

This CDR3 reads CASKETSGGETQYF. As DNA, the CDR3 is TGTGCCAGCAAGGAAACTAGCGGGGGAGAGACCCAGTACTTC. The J gene is TRBJ2-5, the V gene TRBV6-5, with TRBD2 matching over 11 bases. Germline V gives CDR1 MNHEY, CDR2 SVGAGI. Trimming cost V 7 bases and J 4 bases; bases outside gene matches: 5. The CDR3 extends over 14 amino acids.